The 2 T cell receptor beta chains below all came from one sample that was sequenced in a study of T-cell reconstitution after alpha-beta-depleted transplantation in children. During its preparation, the TCRbeta library received unique molecular identifiers. In TCRdb, the PCR reads were re-called with MiXCR into one record per CDR3 protein. The table records around 600,000 distinct CDR3 sequences, roughly 15% of them present only once. The sample in question was PBMCs from the stem cell graft donor, obtained from the stem cell graft. The receptor set was obtained from a human donor who donated a stem cell graft to a child with acute myeloid leukemia.

The genes are TRBV20-1 and TRBJ2-7; D is perhaps TRBD1 (5 bases). The CDR3 length is 13 residues. V was trimmed by 6 bases and J by 3 bases, leaving 15 bases between them. The germline V gene has CDR1 DFQATT and CDR2 SNEGSKA (reference sequence). The CDR3 bases are TGCAGTGCCCCGGCGGCAGGGCTCTACGAGCAGTACTTC. It translates to CSAPAAGLYEQYF.

This clonotype was seen many times. The CDR3 sequence: CASTAGYSYEQYF. The CDR3 region has the DNA TGTGCCAGCACAGCGGGGTACTCCTACGAGCAGTACTTC. This chain links TRBV6-1 with TRBJ2-7, with 7 bases lining up with TRBD2. Unmatched junction bases numbered 3, after V lost 7 bases and J lost 0 bases. The CDR3 contains 13 residues. Germline CDR1 reads MNHNS; CDR2 reads SASEGT.